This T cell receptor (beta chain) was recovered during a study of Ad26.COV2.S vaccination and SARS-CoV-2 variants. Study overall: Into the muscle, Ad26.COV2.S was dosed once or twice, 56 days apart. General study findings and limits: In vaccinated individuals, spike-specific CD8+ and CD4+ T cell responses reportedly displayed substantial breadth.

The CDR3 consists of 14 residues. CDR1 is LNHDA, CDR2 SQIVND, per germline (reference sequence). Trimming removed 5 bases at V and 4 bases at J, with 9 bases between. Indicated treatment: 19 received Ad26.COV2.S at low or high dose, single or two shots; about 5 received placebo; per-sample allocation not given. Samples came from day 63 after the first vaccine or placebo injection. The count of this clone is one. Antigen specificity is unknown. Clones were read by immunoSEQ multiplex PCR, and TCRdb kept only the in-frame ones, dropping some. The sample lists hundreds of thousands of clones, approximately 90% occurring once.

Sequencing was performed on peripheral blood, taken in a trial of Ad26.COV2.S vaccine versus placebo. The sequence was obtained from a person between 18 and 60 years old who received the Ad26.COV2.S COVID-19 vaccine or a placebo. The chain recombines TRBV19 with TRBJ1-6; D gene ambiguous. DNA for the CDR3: TGTGCCAGTAGTCTTGGGCGGTATAATTCACCCCTCCACTTT. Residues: CASSLGRYNSPLHF.